The 26 T cell receptor beta chains reported below all come from one sample, sequenced in a study of blood T cells in healthy people across ages (dated by TCRdb to the mid-2010s). Receptor libraries were prepared by 5' RACE. Instrument on record: Illumina HiSeq 2500. A second PCR of roughly 7 to 11 cycles was run with a J-beta primer mix and a sample-barcoded 5' primer. TCRdb passed the public sequencing reads through fastp at Q25 and MiXCR, retaining productive beta sequences. Rows are combined by CDR3 protein, so each entry shows the most common genes and DNA. The sample records more than 1.4 million distinct CDR3 sequences, 42% of which are singletons. Approximately 7.9% of the sample is taken by the ten largest. Sample: blood. These receptors were taken from a woman aged 18-29 years in good health.

This clonotype was seen a few times. The V call is TRBV6-1, the J call TRBJ2-7; D gene unclear. Germline V gene lookup returns CDR1 MNHNS and CDR2 SASEGT. The CDR3 extends over 15 amino acids. The V and J ends lost 3 bases and 3 bases respectively, with 15 bases between them. CDR3 amino acids: CASSETLGSYYEQYF. CDR3 DNA sequence: TGTGCCAGCAGTGAGACCCTGGGCAGTTACTACGAGCAGTACTTC.

The V and J genes are TRBV5-1 and TRBJ2-5; 13 bases are a match to TRBD2. Trimming cost V 4 bases and J 11 bases; bases outside gene matches: 17. The CDR3 sequence is 17 residues long. Germline V gene sequence: CDR1 SGHRS, CDR2 YFSETQ. CDR3 bases: TGCGCCAGCAGCACAGGACTAGCGGGAGTCACCTACAATGAGCAGTACTTC. It specifies CASSTGLAGVTYNEQYF.

The chain combines TRBV28 with TRBJ1-2; 7 nucleotides line up with TRBD1. CDR1 and CDR2 from the germline V gene are MDHEN and SYDVKM. V lost 6 bases to trimming and J lost 5 bases; unmatched junction nucleotides: 6. This CDR3 is built from 13 residues. CDR3 DNA sequence: TGTGCCAGCAGGGGACAGCGGGCTTATGGCTACACCTTC. Encoded protein: CASRGQRAYGYTF.

This clonotype was seen ten or more times. This chain uses TRBV20-1 with TRBJ2-4; possible D gene TRBD2, 5 bases. This CDR3 region has 16 residues. V lost 0 bases, J lost 0 bases, and 12 bases lay in between. The germline gives CDR1 DFQATT, CDR2 SNEGSKA (reference sequence). Written as DNA, the CDR3 is TGCAGTGCTAGAGAGGCAGACTATCTAGCCAAAAACATTCAGTACTTC. This codes for CSAREADYLAKNIQYF.

This clonotype was seen only a few times. This chain uses TRBV5-1 with TRBJ2-3, with D tentatively TRBD2 (6 bases). In germline, CDR1 is SGHRS, CDR2 YFSETQ. The CDR3 spans 18 residues. V dropped 1 base and J dropped 0 bases, with 18 bases sitting between them. The CDR3 sequence is CASSLTPRDFVSTDTQYF. CDR3 nucleotides: TGCGCCAGCAGCTTGACACCCCGGGACTTCGTTAGCACAGATACGCAGTATTTT.

The rearrangement joins TRBV5-1 to TRBJ2-7; TRBD1 agrees at 9 bases. V lost 7 bases and J lost 2; bases outside the gene matches: 4. CDR3 length: 13 residues. Germline V CDR1 and CDR2: SGHRS, YFSETQ. The CDR3 protein is CASDRQGAYEQYF. CDR3 nucleotides: TGCGCCAGCGATCGACAGGGGGCCTACGAGCAGTACTTC.

The chain carries TRBV7-8 and TRBJ2-1; D is undetermined. With the DNA end fitting TRBJ2-7 better, the J assignment may be wrong. This CDR3 is built from 14 residues. Germline CDR1 is SGHVS and CDR2 is FQNEAQ. The CDR3 loop reads CASSLVVSYNEQYF. The CDR3 nucleotides read TGTGCCAGCAGCTTAGTGGTCTCCTACAATGAGCAGTACTTC.

The rearrangement uses TRBV20-1 and TRBJ1-5; D not resolved. The CDR3 sequence is 18 residues long. V lost 0 bases, J lost 2 bases, and 20 bases lay in between. The germline V gene encodes CDR1 DFQATT and CDR2 SNEGSKA (reference sequence). CDR3 nucleotide sequence: TGCAGTGCTAGAGATCCAGTCGAAGGCGTTTGGGGCAATCAGCCCCAGCATTTT. The encoded protein is CSARDPVEGVWGNQPQHF.

This clonotype was seen a few times. V and J are TRBV25-1 and TRBJ2-5; TRBD1 matches 9 bases. V shed 2 bases, J shed 4 bases, and the junction held 8 bases outside the gene matches. Looked up from germline, CDR1 is MGHDK and CDR2 is SYGVNS. The CDR3 has 16 amino acids. The CDR3 loop is CASSEGGQGFSETQYF. As DNA, the CDR3 is TGTGCCAGCAGTGAAGGGGGACAGGGTTTCTCAGAGACCCAGTACTTC.

The rearrangement joins TRBV5-1 to TRBJ2-2, with 10 bases identical to TRBD2. V trimming: 1 base; J trimming: 6 bases; junction bases outside the gene matches: 9. The CDR3 contains 17 residues. CDR1 is SGHRS, CDR2 YFSETQ, per germline. Here the CDR3 reads CASSLRLGTSVAGELFF. The CDR3 DNA is TGCGCCAGCAGCTTGAGGTTGGGGACTAGCGTTGCCGGGGAGCTGTTTTTT.

The V and J genes are TRBV25-1 and TRBJ2-7; possible D gene TRBD1, 5 bases. Germline V gene sequence: CDR1 MGHDK, CDR2 SYGVNS. Trimming pared 0 bases from V and 5 bases from J, leaving 14 bases between. This CDR3 is built from 15 residues. The DNA of the CDR3 is TGTGCCAGCAGTGAATATTTGGGTAGGGGTCACGAGCAGTACTTC. The encoded protein is CASSEYLGRGHEQYF.

This clonotype was picked up a small number of times. This chain uses TRBV11-2 with TRBJ2-3; TRBD1 matches at 7 bases. This CDR3 region has 14 residues. In germline, CDR1 is SGHAT, CDR2 FQNNGV. J lost 0 bases, V lost 6 bases, and 3 bases had no gene match. The CDR3 DNA reads TGTGCCAGCAGGGAGACAGGGAGCACAGATACGCAGTATTTT. Its translation is CASRETGSTDTQYF.

The chain combines TRBV13 with TRBJ2-5; tentatively, D is TRBD1 (5 bases). V was shortened by 5 bases and J by 1 base, with 11 bases between the two germline ends. Germline CDR1 is PRHDT and CDR2 is FYEKMQ (reference sequence). This CDR3 contains 14 residues. CDR3 DNA: TGTGCCAGCAGCCACAGACAGCCCCAAGAGACCCAGTACTTC. Protein product: CASSHRQPQETQYF.

This chain connects TRBV10-3 to TRBJ2-5; a possible D gene is TRBD1 (7 bases). The V and J ends lost 1 base and 11 bases respectively, with 26 bases between them. The CDR3 runs 17 residues. Per the germline V gene, CDR1 is ENHRY and CDR2 is SYGVKD. This CDR3 reads CAISEFRGTVQYKEQYF. The CDR3 nucleotides are TGTGCCATCAGTGAGTTCCGGGGGACAGTCCAATACAAGGAGCAGTACTTC.

This clonotype has just a few counts. V usage is TRBV28 and J usage is TRBJ2-3; no clear D gene. The length of the CDR3 is 15 residues. Germline V gives CDR1 MDHEN, CDR2 SYDVKM. Between the trimmed V and J ends, which lost 7 bases and 2 bases, there was a span of 16 bases. As DNA, the CDR3 is TGTGCCAGCACCCAAAAAAGGATCCTCACAGATACGCAGTATTTT. Translation: CASTQKRILTDTQYF.

This chain joins TRBV27 and TRBJ2-7, with D possibly TRBD2 on 5 matching bases. The end of the DNA fits TRBJ2-5 better, so the J call may be wrong. The CDR3 loop spans 15 amino acids. Germline V gene sequence: CDR1 MNHEY, CDR2 SMNVEV (reference sequence). DNA of the CDR3: TGTGCCAGCAGGCCGGGCGGGTGGTGGCAAGAGACCCAGTACTTC. It yields the protein CASRPGGWWQETQYF.

The chain uses TRBV5-6 and TRBJ1-2, with D uncertain. The CDR3 is 13 residues long. The germline V gene encodes CDR1 SGHDT and CDR2 YYEEEE. V was shortened by 9 bases and J by 0 bases, with 12 bases between the two germline ends. The CDR3 bases are TGTGCCACCCACGACGGAGCTAACTATGGCTACACCTTC. It is translated as CATHDGANYGYTF. Looking up the rest from reference TRBV5-6 and TRBJ1-2 gives the full variable domain: DAGVTQSPTHLIKTRGQQVTLRCSPKSGHDTVSWYQQALGQGPQFIFQYYEEEERQRGNFPDRFSGHQFPNYSSELNVNALLLGDSALYLCATHDGANYGYTFGSGTRLTVV.

V is TRBV12-3 or TRBV12-4 and J is TRBJ1-2, with D maybe TRBD1 (5 bases). CDR3 length equals 12 residues. The V end lost 7 bases, the J end lost 7 bases, and 13 bases lay between the germline ends. The CDR3 nucleotides read TGTGCCAGCACCAACCAGGGTGGTGGCTACACCTTC. Translating it yields CASTNQGGGYTF.

The rearrangement links TRBV6-2 or TRBV6-3 to TRBJ1-5, with TRBD1 as a possible D gene (5 bases). V was pared by 7 bases and J by 7 bases, with 17 bases between. This CDR3 is 14 amino acids long. Germline values: CDR1 MNHEY, CDR2 SVGEGT. Written as DNA, the CDR3 is TGTGCCAGCACCCATGGCGGGGGTGGCCAGCCCCAGCATTTT. Protein sequence: CASTHGGGGQPQHF.

This chain joins TRBV9 and TRBJ1-2, with TRBD1 matching 7 bases. CDR3 size: 15 residues. Germline V gene sequence: CDR1 SGDLS, CDR2 YYNGEE. The V and J ends lost 4 bases and 7 bases, in that order; junction bases with no gene match: 13. CDR3 sequence (DNA): TGTGCCAGCAGCTCTTCAGGGGGTCCTTCCGCTGGCTACACCTTC. As protein: CASSSSGGPSAGYTF.

This clonotype was observed a handful of times. The rearrangement joins TRBV24-1 to TRBJ2-1, with a tentative D call TRBD2 (6 bases). Germline V gene data show CDR1 as KGHDR and CDR2 as SFDVKD. The CDR3 runs 14 residues. Between the trimmed V and J ends, which lost 10 bases and 10 bases, there was a span of 22 bases. This CDR3 reads CATARAGPSGEQFF. The CDR3 DNA reads as TGTGCCACAGCGCGCGCGGGACCCTCCGGGGAGCAGTTCTTC.

This clonotype was recorded a few times. The V and J genes are TRBV7-9 and TRBJ2-1, with TRBD2 matching 10 bases. Per germline, CDR1 SEHNR and CDR2 FQNEAQ (reference sequence). The CDR3 is 16 amino acids. J gave up 10 bases and V 3 bases, and 12 bases lay outside the gene matches. The CDR3 loop is CASSFGGAGTSDEQFF. As DNA, the CDR3 is TGTGCCAGCAGCTTTGGGGGGGCCGGGACTAGCGACGAGCAGTTCTTC. Full variable domain (missing parts from reference TRBV7-9 and TRBJ2-1): DTGVSQNPRHKITKRGQNVTFRCDPISEHNRLYWYRQTLGQGPEFLTYFQNEAQLEKSRLLSDRFSAERPKGSFSTLEIQRTEQGDSAMYLCASSFGGAGTSDEQFFGPGTRLTVL.

The chain recombines TRBV7-2 with TRBJ2-7; 7 bases are a match to TRBD2. J was trimmed by 0 bases and V by 5 bases; bases with no gene match: 13. Germline CDR1 SGHTA, CDR2 FQGNSA. This CDR3 comprises 17 residues. DNA of the CDR3: TGTGCCAGCAGCAGAGAGGGGCGGGACTACAGCTCCTACGAGCAGTACTTC. Its protein product is CASSREGRDYSSYEQYF. Combining the CDR3 with reference TRBV7-2 and TRBJ2-7 gives the whole variable domain GAGVSQSPSNKVTEKGKDVELRCDPISGHTALYWYRQSLGQGLEFLIYFQGNSAPDKSGLPSDRFSAERTGGSVSTLTIQRTQQEDSAVYLCASSREGRDYSSYEQYFGPGTRLTVT.

The rearrangement links TRBV5-1 to TRBJ2-3, with 8 bases identical to TRBD2. Germline V gene sequence: CDR1 SGHRS, CDR2 YFSETQ. The CDR3 contains 16 residues. V was pared by 0 bases and J by 0 bases, with 3 bases of the junction left unmatched. The CDR3 sequence is CASSLVTSVSTDTQYF. Here the CDR3 DNA reads TGCGCCAGCAGCTTGGTGACTAGCGTGAGCACAGATACGCAGTATTTT.

Note on this clonotype: At one end, the junction sequence differs from germline, possibly due to a read error. The chain joins TRBV5-1 to TRBJ2-3; 7 bases line up with TRBD1. The CDR3 length is 14 residues. Germline values: CDR1 SGHRS, CDR2 YFSETQ. The DNA of the CDR3 is TGCGCCAGCAGCTTGGTACAGGGGTCAGATGCGCAGTATTTT. Its translation: CASSLVQGSDAQYF.

This chain uses TRBV18 with TRBJ2-5; 12 positions agree with TRBD2. The V segment lost 3 bases and the J segment 11 bases; nucleotides outside the gene matches: 13. Germline CDR1 is KGHSH and CDR2 is LQKENI. The CDR3 totals 16 residues. Written as DNA, the CDR3 is TGTGCCAGCTCACCGACTAGCGGGAGAATTTTCGAGGAGCAGTACTTC. Protein sequence: CASSPTSGRIFEEQYF.